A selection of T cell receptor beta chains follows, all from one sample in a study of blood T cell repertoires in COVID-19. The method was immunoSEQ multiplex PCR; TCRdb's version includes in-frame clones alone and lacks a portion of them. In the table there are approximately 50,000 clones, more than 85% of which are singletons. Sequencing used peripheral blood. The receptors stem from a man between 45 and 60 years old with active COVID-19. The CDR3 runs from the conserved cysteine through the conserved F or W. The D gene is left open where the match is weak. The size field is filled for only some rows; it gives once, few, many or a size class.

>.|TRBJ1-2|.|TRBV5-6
TGTGCCAGCAGCTTGGTCGGACGGACTATTGACTATGGCTACACCTTC
CASSLVGRTIDYGYTF
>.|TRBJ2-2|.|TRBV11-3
TGTGCCAGCAGCTTAGGGGCAGGCGATTATATCACCGGGGAGCTGTTTTTT
CASSLGAGDYITGELFF
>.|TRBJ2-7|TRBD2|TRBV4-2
TGTGCCAGCAGCCAACCGACTAGCGGGGGACACGAGCAGTACTTC
CASSQPTSGGHEQYF
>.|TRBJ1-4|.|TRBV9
TGTGCCAGCAGCGTAGCAGCGTCAACTAATGAAAAACTGTTTTTT
CASSVAASTNEKLFF
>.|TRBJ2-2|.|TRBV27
TGTGCCATCTCAGCGGACAGACGAAACACCGGGGAGCTGTTTTTT
CAISADRRNTGELFF
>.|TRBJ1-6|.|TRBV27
TGTGCCAGCAGTTCCGGATCTTTTCGGGCAGGGCCTAATTCACCCCTCCACTTT
CASSSGSFRAGPNSPLHF
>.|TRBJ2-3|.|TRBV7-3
TGTGCCAGCAGCTTAGTAGGAGGACGAGGAGGTGGAGATACGCAGTATTTT
CASSLVGGRGGGDTQYF
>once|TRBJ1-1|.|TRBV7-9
TGTGCCAGCAGCTTACAGGGGATGGGGTTTAAGAACACTGAAGCTTTCTTT
CASSLQGMGFKNTEAFF
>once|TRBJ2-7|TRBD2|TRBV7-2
TGTGCCAGCAGCCAGGGTAGTGGCGGGGGCGAGCAGTACTTC
CASSQGSGGGEQYF
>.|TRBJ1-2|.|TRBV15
TGTGCCACCAGCACTACCGGGATACTCTATGGCTACACCTTC
CATSTTGILYGYTF
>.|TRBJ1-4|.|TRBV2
TGTGCCATAACGCGGGACCTCGGCGAAAAACTGTTTTTT
CAITRDLGEKLFF
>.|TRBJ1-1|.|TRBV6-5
TGTGCCAGCAGTTACATCTCACCCGTGGAGGAAGCTTTCTTT
CASSYISPVEEAFF
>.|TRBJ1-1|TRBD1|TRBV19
TGTGCCAGTAGACCGGACAGGGGTTCAGCTTTCTTT
CASRPDRGSAFF
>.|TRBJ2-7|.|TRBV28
TGTGCCAGCAGTTTAATAACAGGAGCCTACGAGCAGTACTTC
CASSLITGAYEQYF
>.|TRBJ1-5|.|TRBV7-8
TGTGCCAGCAGCTTAGGCGCCAGGGTTTATCAGCCCCAGCATTTT
CASSLGARVYQPQHF
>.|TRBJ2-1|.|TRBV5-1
TGCGCCAGCAGCTTAACGACAGGAGTCTCCTACAATGAGCAGTTCTTC
CASSLTTGVSYNEQFF
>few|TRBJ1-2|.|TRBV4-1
TGCGCCAGCAGCCAAGATTGGGAGGGCCTCTATGGCTACACCTTC
CASSQDWEGLYGYTF
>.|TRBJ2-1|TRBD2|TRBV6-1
TGTGCCAGCAGTGAAGCGCAGGCTAGCGGGAGTTCGTCCTACAATGAGCAGTTCTTC
CASSEAQASGSSSYNEQFF
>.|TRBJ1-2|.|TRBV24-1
TGTGCCACCAGTGACCCAGGGACATTTGGCTACACCTTC
CATSDPGTFGYTF
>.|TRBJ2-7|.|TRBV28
TGTGCCAGCAGTTTCTCTAGCAGCTACGAGCAGTACTTC
CASSFSSSYEQYF
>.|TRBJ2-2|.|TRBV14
TGTGCCAGCAGCCAGTGGGGAGCCGGGGAGCTGTTTTTT
CASSQWGAGELFF
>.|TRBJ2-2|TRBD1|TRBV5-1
TGCGCCAGCAGCTTGGGGGACAGTTCTACCGGGGAGCTGTTTTTT
CASSLGDSSTGELFF
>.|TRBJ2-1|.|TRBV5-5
TGTGCCAGCAGCTTGGAGGCGGGTACGGCTTTCTACAATGAGCAGTTCTTC
CASSLEAGTAFYNEQFF
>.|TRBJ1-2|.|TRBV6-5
TGTGCCAGTAAGGGAGAGTTTAACTATGGCTACACCTTC
CASKGEFNYGYTF
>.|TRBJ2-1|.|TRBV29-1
TGCACCGGGGCAGGGGCTAGCAATGAGCAGTTCTTC
CTGAGASNEQFF
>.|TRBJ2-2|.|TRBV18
TGTGCCAGCTCACTGCAGGGCAGGGGATACACCGGGGAGCTGTTTTTT
CASSLQGRGYTGELFF
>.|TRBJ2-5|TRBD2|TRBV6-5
TGTGCCAGCAGGTTAGCGGGGGGCCACCAAGAGACCCAGTACTTC
CASRLAGGHQETQYF
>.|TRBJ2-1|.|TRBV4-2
TGTGCCAGCAGCCAAGATGGGGGGACGCACAATGAGCAGTTCTTC
CASSQDGGTHNEQFF
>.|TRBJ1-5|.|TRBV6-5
TGTGCCAGTAAGGGAGGGGGCAATCAGCCCCAGCATTTT
CASKGGGNQPQHF
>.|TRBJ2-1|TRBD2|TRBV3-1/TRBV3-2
TGTGCCAGCAGCCATCTCACTAGCGGGGGAATCCCGTTCTTC
CASSHLTSGGIPFF
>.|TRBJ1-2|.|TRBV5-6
TGTGCCAGCACCATGTTTTCGGCGGCGGGGGGCTACACCTTC
CASTMFSAAGGYTF
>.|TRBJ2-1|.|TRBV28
TGTGCCAGCAGCTCGAACGGTCGACGAGGGTTCTTC
CASSSNGRRGFF
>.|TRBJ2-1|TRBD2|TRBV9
TGTGCCAGCAGCGCTATAGCGGGGGGTAGTCATGAGCAGTTCTTC
CASSAIAGGSHEQFF
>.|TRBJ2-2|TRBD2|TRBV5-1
TGCGCCAGCAGCTTGGTAACTAGCGGGAGGGCCGCCACCGGGGAGCTGTTTTTT
CASSLVTSGRAATGELFF
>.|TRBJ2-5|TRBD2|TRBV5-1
TGCGCCAGCAGCTTGCGGACTAGCGGCTACCAAGAGACCCAGTACTTC
CASSLRTSGYQETQYF
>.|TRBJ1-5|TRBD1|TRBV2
TGTGCCAGCAGAAGTGAGGGACAGGGGTATAGCAATCAGCCCCAGCATTTT
CASRSEGQGYSNQPQHF
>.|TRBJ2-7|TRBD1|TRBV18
TGTGCCAGCTCACGCGGGACAGGGGACTACGAGCAGTACTTC
CASSRGTGDYEQYF
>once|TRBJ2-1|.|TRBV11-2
TGTGCCAGCAGCTTAGGGTCCATAAGCGAGCAGTTCTTC
CASSLGSISEQFF
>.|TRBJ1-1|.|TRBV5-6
TGTGCCAGCAGCTTGCGCGGACAGTTGAACACTGAAGCTTTCTTT
CASSLRGQLNTEAFF
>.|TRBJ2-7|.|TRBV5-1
TGCGCCAGCAGCTTGTCGGACTTCGGCGAGCAGTACTTC
CASSLSDFGEQYF
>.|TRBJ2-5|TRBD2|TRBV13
TGTGCCAGCAGCCTAGCACTAGCGGGGCGCCAAGAGACCCAGTACTTC
CASSLALAGRQETQYF
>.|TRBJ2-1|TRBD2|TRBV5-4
TGTGCCAGCAGCTTGGGGACTAGCTCTTACAATGAGCAGTTCTTC
CASSLGTSSYNEQFF
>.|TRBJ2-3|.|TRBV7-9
TGTGCCAGCAGCTCCTCGTTTGAGGATACGCAGTATTTT
CASSSSFEDTQYF
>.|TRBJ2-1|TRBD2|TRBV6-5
TGTGCCAGCAGCGGGGGGGGCTATGGATACAATGAGCAGTTCTTC
CASSGGGYGYNEQFF
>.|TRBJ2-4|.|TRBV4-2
TGTGCCAGCAGCCAGACCGGGACAAACCTAGCCAAAAACATTCAGTACTTC
CASSQTGTNLAKNIQYF
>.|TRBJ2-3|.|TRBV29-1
TGCAGCGTTGAAGCCCAATTCACAGATACGCAGTATTTT
CSVEAQFTDTQYF
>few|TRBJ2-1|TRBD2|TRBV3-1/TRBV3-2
TGTGCCAGCAGCCAAGCTTCTAGCGGGGGCGGCAATGAGCAGTTCTTC
CASSQASSGGGNEQFF
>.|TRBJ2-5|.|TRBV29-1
TGCAGCGTTGTACCTGGGGCGCAAGAGACCCAGTACTTC
CSVVPGAQETQYF
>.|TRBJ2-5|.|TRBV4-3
TGCGCCAGCAGCCCCCCGGCTCCGGGGGGCCGGGAGACCCAGTACTTC
CASSPPAPGGRETQYF
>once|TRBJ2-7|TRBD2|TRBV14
TGTGCCAGCAGCCAAGGGCTAGCGGGGTACGAGCAGTACTTC
CASSQGLAGYEQYF